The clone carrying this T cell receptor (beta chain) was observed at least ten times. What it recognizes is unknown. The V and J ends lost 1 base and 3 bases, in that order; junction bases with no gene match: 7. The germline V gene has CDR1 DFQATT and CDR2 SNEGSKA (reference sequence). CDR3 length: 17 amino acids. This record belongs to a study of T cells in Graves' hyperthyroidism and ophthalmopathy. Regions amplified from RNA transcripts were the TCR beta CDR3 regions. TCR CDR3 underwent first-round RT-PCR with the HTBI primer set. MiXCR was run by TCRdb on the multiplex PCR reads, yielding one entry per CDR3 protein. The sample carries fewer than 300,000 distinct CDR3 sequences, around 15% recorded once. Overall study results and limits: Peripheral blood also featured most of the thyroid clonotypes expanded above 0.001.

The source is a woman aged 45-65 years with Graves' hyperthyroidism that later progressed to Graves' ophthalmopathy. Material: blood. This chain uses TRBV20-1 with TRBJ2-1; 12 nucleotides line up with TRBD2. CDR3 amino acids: CSARALTSGRNYNEQFF. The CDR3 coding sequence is TGCAGTGCTAGAGCCCTCACTAGCGGGAGGAACTACAATGAGCAGTTCTTC.